One and the same sample provided the 23 T cell receptor beta chains below, sequenced in a study of T cell responses to AZD1222 COVID-19 vaccine. Clones were sequenced by immunoSEQ multiplex PCR, and TCRdb holds only the in-frame ones, with some missing. The table has 85,000 to 120,000 clones, about 92% seen once; the top ten hold 6.5% to 10%. The material was peripheral blood, obtained 28 days after the second AZD1222 dose. These receptors all come from an adult who received the AZD1222 COVID-19 vaccine.

The J gene is TRBJ1-1, the V gene TRBV5-1; 8 nucleotides agree with TRBD1. After removal of 1 base from V and 12 bases from J, the junction contained 11 bases not matched to a gene. There are 14 residues in the CDR3. Germline values: CDR1 SGHRS, CDR2 YFSETQ. The CDR3 region is CASSLSPTGQGSFF. The CDR3 coding sequence is TGCGCCAGCAGCTTGAGTCCCACCGGACAGGGATCTTTCTTT.

This chain uses TRBV6-2 or TRBV6-3 with TRBJ2-7; 11 bases are a match to TRBD2. The CDR3 has 14 amino acids. Germline CDR1 reads MNHEY; CDR2 reads SVGEGT. Trimming cost V 2 bases and J 6 bases; bases outside gene matches: 3. The CDR3 sequence: CASSYTLAGGEQYF. CDR3 DNA sequence: TGTGCCAGCAGTTACACCCTAGCGGGGGGCGAGCAGTACTTC.

The V and J genes are TRBV5-5 and TRBJ2-1; TRBD2 agrees at 12 bases. The CDR3 is 15 amino acids. Germline CDR1 and CDR2: SGHKS and YYEKEE (reference sequence). The V segment lost 4 bases and the J segment 4 bases; nucleotides outside the gene matches: 3. CDR3: CASSRGTSGYNEQFF. The CDR3 DNA reads as TGTGCCAGCAGCCGAGGGACTAGCGGGTACAATGAGCAGTTCTTC.

The chain uses TRBV11-2 and TRBJ2-3; D perhaps matches TRBD2 (5 bases). Trimming removed 7 bases at V and 6 bases at J, with 23 bases between. This CDR3 spans 16 amino acids. Looked up from germline, CDR1 is SGHAT and CDR2 is FQNNGV. CDR3 protein: CASTTSGGYFFDTQYF. In DNA form, the CDR3 reads TGTGCCAGCACCACGAGCGGCGGTTATTTCTTTGATACGCAGTATTTT.

The rearrangement uses TRBV6-5 and TRBJ2-5, with D perhaps TRBD2 (6 bases). Germline CDR1 and CDR2: MNHEY and SVGAGI. The CDR3 runs 13 residues. Trimming left V 6 bases short and J 5 bases short, with 13 bases between. CDR3 DNA: TGTGCCAGCAGGCGACTAGAGCGGGAGACCCAGTACTTC. Translated: CASRRLERETQYF.

V gene TRBV5-1 combines with J gene TRBJ1-6; D ambiguous. This CDR3 region has 16 residues. Per the germline V gene, CDR1 is SGHRS and CDR2 is YFSETQ. V lost 2 bases and J 4 bases, leaving 13 bases between the germline ends. This CDR3 reads CASSFGRIGYNSPLHF. The CDR3 region has the DNA TGCGCCAGCAGCTTCGGGAGGATTGGGTATAATTCACCCCTCCACTTT.

This sequence joins TRBV19 and TRBJ1-4; 10 bases line up with TRBD1. The V segment lost 6 bases and the J segment 6 bases; nucleotides outside the gene matches: 1. The CDR3 covers 13 residues. Germline V gene lookup returns CDR1 LNHDA and CDR2 SQIVND (reference sequence). CDR3 loop: CASRDRGYEKLFF. CDR3 in DNA: TGTGCCAGTAGGGACAGGGGGTATGAAAAACTGTTTTTT.

The chain links TRBV5-8 to TRBJ1-2, with D perhaps matching TRBD1 (6 bases). V was cut by 0 bases and J by 3 bases, with 12 bases left in between. Germline lookup yields CDR1 SGHTS and CDR2 YDEGEE. CDR3 length: 15 residues. The CDR3 loop is CASSLATGSYYGYTF. CDR3 nucleotides: TGTGCCAGCAGCTTGGCAACAGGGAGTTACTATGGCTACACCTTC. Full variable domain (remainder filled in from reference TRBV5-8 and TRBJ1-2): EAGVTQSPTHLIKTRGQQATLRCSPISGHTSVYWYQQALGLGLQFLLWYDEGEERNRGNFPPRFSGRQFPNYSSELNVNALELEDSALYLCASSLATGSYYGYTFGSGTRLTVV.

This clone was detected once. The chain joins TRBV6-5 to TRBJ1-5; D gene uncertain. The CDR3 covers 16 residues. From germline, CDR1 is MNHEY and CDR2 SVGAGI. Trimming took off 0 bases at V and 4 bases at J, with 13 bases between the two ends. Written as DNA, the CDR3 is TGTGCCAGCAGTTACTCGGTACCCTCGGTAAATCAGCCCCAGCATTTT. Residues: CASSYSVPSVNQPQHF.

The chain employs TRBV29-1 and TRBJ2-3; 9 nucleotides align to TRBD1. The CDR3 runs to 15 residues. CDR1 and CDR2 from the germline V gene are SQVTM and ANQGSEA. The junction had 9 bases not matched to a gene; V was cut back by 6 bases and J by 2 bases. The CDR3 bases are TGCAGCGTCACACGAGGGACAGGGTTCACAGATACGCAGTATTTT. Its protein product is CSVTRGTGFTDTQYF.

V and J are TRBV6-4 and TRBJ2-1; 10 nucleotides agree with TRBD2. Germline CDR1 is MRHNA and CDR2 is SNTAGT. V trimming: 3 bases; J trimming: 6 bases; junction bases outside the gene matches: 5. The CDR3 sequence is 15 residues long. The CDR3 region has the DNA TGTGCCAGCAGTGAATCGAGCGGGGGGGCCAATGAGCAGTTCTTC. Protein product: CASSESSGGANEQFF.

CDR3 region: CASSLWGSRSPLHF. Here the CDR3 DNA reads TGCGCCAGCAGCTTGTGGGGTTCTCGTTCACCCCTCCACTTT. The chain links TRBV5-1 to TRBJ1-6; D unclear. The CDR3 covers 14 residues. CDR1 and CDR2 from the germline V gene are SGHRS and YFSETQ. Trimming took off 1 base at V and 9 bases at J, with 11 bases between the two ends. The full variable domain, completed using reference TRBV5-1 and TRBJ1-6, is KAGVTQTPRYLIKTRGQQVTLSCSPISGHRSVSWYQQTPGQGLQFLFEYFSETQRNKGNFPGRFSGRQFSNSRSEMNVSTLELGDSALYLCASSLWGSRSPLHFGNGTRLTVT.

The rearrangement links TRBV7-3 to TRBJ2-5; D assignment may be TRBD1 or TRBD2 (6 bases each). The V gene's germline CDR1 is SGHTA and CDR2 FQGTGA. V dropped 5 bases and J dropped 5 bases, with 15 bases sitting between them. The CDR3 loop spans 14 amino acids. The CDR3 sequence is CASSPGDTRETQYF. Here the CDR3 DNA reads TGTGCCAGCAGCCCGGGGGACACGCGGGAGACCCAGTACTTC.

This sequence joins TRBV9 and TRBJ2-3; 7 bases match TRBD1. Losses at the gene ends were 2 bases for V and 4 bases for J; bases not matched to a gene: 7. This CDR3 comprises 15 residues. Germline loops: CDR1 SGDLS, CDR2 YYNGEE. In DNA, the CDR3 is TGTGCCAGCAGCGTGTTAACAGGGGAAGCAGATACGCAGTATTTT. Translating gives CASSVLTGEADTQYF.

A single count supports this clone. The chain carries TRBV25-1 and TRBJ2-7; tentatively, D is TRBD2 (7 bases). The CDR3 loop spans 13 amino acids. The germline gives CDR1 MGHDK, CDR2 SYGVNS. Trimming removed 6 bases from V and 4 bases from J, with 13 bases in between. The CDR3 protein is CASRRGGLYEQYF. The CDR3 DNA sequence: TGTGCCAGCAGGAGGGGGGGCCTATACGAGCAGTACTTC.

Points on this clone: Sequence at one end of the junction differs from germline and may be a read error. The chain is built from TRBV14 and TRBJ2-1; the match to TRBD2 covers 8 bases. The CDR3 contains 18 residues. The germline CDR1 and CDR2 sequences are SGHDN and FVKESK. The CDR3 here is CASRQLGVGGGANNEQFF. The CDR3 region has the DNA TGTGCCAGCCGCCAATTGGGGGTCGGGGGGGGCGCGAACAATGAGCAGTTCTTC. Full variable domain (missing parts from reference TRBV14 and TRBJ2-1): EAGVTQFPSHSVIEKGQTVTLRCDPISGHDNLYWYRRVMGKEIKFLLHFVKESKQDESGMPNNRFLAERTGGTYSTLKVQPAELEDSGVYFCASRQLGVGGGANNEQFFGPGTRLTVL.

This clone was detected a few times. The V gene is TRBV6-5, the J gene TRBJ1-5, with D unresolved. Trimming shortened V by 0 bases and J by 1 base, and 7 bases separated the two germline ends. CDR3 length: 15 residues. The germline CDR1 and CDR2 sequences are MNHEY and SVGAGI. CDR3 in amino acids: CASSYSRESNQPQHF. CDR3 nucleotides: TGTGCCAGCAGTTACTCGAGAGAAAGCAATCAGCCCCAGCATTTT.

The chain links TRBV19 to TRBJ1-6; tentative D call: TRBD1 (6 bases). The V end was cut by 3 bases, the J end by 4 bases, with 13 bases between. The CDR3 is 16 residues long. Per germline, CDR1 LNHDA and CDR2 SQIVND (reference sequence). This CDR3 reads CASSIGTLPYNSPLHF. In nucleotides, the CDR3 is TGTGCCAGTAGTATCGGGACACTCCCGTATAATTCACCCCTCCACTTT.

The V call is TRBV5-1, the J call TRBJ2-2; D possibly uses TRBD1 or TRBD2 (5 bases each). Germline CDR1 is SGHRS and CDR2 is YFSETQ. V lost 5 bases and J lost 4, with 12 bases in between. The CDR3 extends over 14 amino acids. CDR3 nucleotides: TGCGCCAGCAGTTGGAAGGGGACCACCGGGGAGCTGTTTTTT. This sequence encodes CASSWKGTTGELFF. Full variable domain (rest looked up from reference TRBV5-1 and TRBJ2-2): KAGVTQTPRYLIKTRGQQVTLSCSPISGHRSVSWYQQTPGQGLQFLFEYFSETQRNKGNFPGRFSGRQFSNSRSEMNVSTLELGDSALYLCASSWKGTTGELFFGEGSRLTVL.

The chain's CDR3 is CAISEGTGVVDTQYF. The CDR3 bases are TGTGCCATCAGTGAGGGGACAGGGGTTGTGGATACGCAGTATTTT. The chain uses TRBV10-3 and TRBJ2-3, with 10 bases matching TRBD1. V lost 2 bases and J lost 6; bases outside the gene matches: 5. Germline CDR1 and CDR2: ENHRY and SYGVKD. CDR3 length equals 15 residues.

J is TRBJ1-6 and V is TRBV6-5; 7 nucleotides match TRBD1. V shed 6 bases and J 7 bases; nucleotides not matched to a gene: 6. CDR1 MNHEY and CDR2 SVGAGI come from the germline V gene. CDR3 size: 14 residues. The CDR3 nucleotides read TGTGCCAGCAGACGGGACAGCGCCAATTCACCCCTCCACTTT. Amino acids: CASRRDSANSPLHF.

The gene calls are TRBV7-8 and TRBJ2-2; D uncertain. Germline V gene lookup returns CDR1 SGHVS and CDR2 FQNEAQ. The CDR3 consists of 13 residues. V lost 4 bases and J lost 5, with 8 bases in between. For the CDR3, the DNA is TGTGCCAGCAGCTCCTTTGGGACCGGGGAGCTGTTTTTT. This translates into CASSSFGTGELFF.

The CDR3 nucleotides are TGTGCCAGCAGCTTACGGGACGGTACCGCATTCGTCCTGACTTTC. The encoded protein is CASSLRDGTAFVLTF. The chain carries TRBV6-2 or TRBV6-3 and TRBJ2-6; the D call may be TRBD1 or TRBD2 (5 bases each). The V gene's germline CDR1 is MNHEY and CDR2 SVGEGT. V was shortened by 6 bases and J by 12 bases, with 21 bases between the two germline ends. This CDR3 has 15 amino acids.